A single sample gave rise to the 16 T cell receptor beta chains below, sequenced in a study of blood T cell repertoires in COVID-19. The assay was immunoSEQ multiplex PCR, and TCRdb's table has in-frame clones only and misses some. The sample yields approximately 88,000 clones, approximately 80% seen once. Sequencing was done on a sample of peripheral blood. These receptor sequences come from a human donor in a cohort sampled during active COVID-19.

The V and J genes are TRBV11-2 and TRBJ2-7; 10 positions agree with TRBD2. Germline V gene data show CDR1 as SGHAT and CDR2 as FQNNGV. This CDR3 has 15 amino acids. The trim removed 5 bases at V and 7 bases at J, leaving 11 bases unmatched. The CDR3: CASSLVASGSEEQYF. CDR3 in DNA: TGTGCCAGCAGCCTAGTGGCTAGCGGGAGTGAAGAGCAGTACTTC.

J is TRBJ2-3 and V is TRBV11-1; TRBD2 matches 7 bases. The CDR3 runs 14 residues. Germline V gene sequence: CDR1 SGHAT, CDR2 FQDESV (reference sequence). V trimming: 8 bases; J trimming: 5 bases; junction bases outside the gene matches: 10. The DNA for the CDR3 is TGTGCCAGCGCCGCGGGGAGGGGAGGAGATACGCAGTATTTT. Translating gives CASAAGRGGDTQYF.

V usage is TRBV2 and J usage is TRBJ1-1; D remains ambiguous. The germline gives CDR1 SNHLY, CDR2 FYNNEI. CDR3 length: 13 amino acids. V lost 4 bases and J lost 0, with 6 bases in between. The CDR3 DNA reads TGTGCCAGCAGTGTGCGTTTGAACACTGAAGCTTTCTTT. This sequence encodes CASSVRLNTEAFF. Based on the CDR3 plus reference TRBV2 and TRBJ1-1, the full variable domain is EPEVTQTPSHQVTQMGQEVILRCVPISNHLYFYWYRQILGQKVEFLVSFYNNEISEKSEIFDDQFSVERPDGSNFTLKIRSTKLEDSAMYFCASSVRLNTEAFFGQGTRLTVV.

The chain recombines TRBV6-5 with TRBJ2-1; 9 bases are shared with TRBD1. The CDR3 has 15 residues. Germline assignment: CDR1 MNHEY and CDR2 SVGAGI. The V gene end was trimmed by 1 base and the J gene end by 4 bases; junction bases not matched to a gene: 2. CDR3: CASSYFGTGYNEQFF. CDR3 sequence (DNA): TGTGCCAGCAGTTACTTCGGGACAGGGTACAATGAGCAGTTCTTC.

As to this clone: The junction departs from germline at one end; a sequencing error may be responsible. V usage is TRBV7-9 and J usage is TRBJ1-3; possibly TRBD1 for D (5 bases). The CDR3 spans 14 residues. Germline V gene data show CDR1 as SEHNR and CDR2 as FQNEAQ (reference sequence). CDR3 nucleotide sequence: TGTGCCAGCAGCGGCGTGGGACTAACTCCCCCGGGTCGTTTT. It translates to CASSGVGLTPPGRF.

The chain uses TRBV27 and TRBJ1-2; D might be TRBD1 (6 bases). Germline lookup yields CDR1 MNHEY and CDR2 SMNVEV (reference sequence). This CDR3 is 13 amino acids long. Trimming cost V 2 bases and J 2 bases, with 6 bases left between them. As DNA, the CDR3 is TGTGCCAGCAGTTTACAGGGGAACTATGGCTACACCTTC. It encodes CASSLQGNYGYTF.

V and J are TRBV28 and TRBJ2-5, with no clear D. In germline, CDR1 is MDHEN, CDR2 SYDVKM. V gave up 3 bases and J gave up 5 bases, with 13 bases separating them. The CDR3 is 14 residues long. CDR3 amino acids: CASSFRPKEETQYF. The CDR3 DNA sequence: TGTGCCAGCAGTTTCCGACCAAAGGAGGAGACCCAGTACTTC.

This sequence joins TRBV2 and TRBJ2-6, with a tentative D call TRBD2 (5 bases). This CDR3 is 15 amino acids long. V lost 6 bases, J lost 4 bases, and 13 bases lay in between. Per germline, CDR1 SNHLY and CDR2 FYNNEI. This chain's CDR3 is CASRREGTGANVLTF. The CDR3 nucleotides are TGTGCCAGCAGGAGGGAAGGTACCGGGGCCAACGTCCTGACTTTC.

The CDR3: CASSLVGGAKNIQYF. CDR3 bases: TGTGCCAGCAGCTTAGTAGGGGGAGCCAAAAACATTCAGTACTTC. The J gene is TRBJ2-4, the V gene TRBV7-9, with D tentatively TRBD1 (6 bases). The CDR3 has 15 amino acids. Germline CDR1 reads SEHNR; CDR2 reads FQNEAQ (reference sequence). V dropped 1 base and J dropped 0 bases, with 7 bases sitting between them.

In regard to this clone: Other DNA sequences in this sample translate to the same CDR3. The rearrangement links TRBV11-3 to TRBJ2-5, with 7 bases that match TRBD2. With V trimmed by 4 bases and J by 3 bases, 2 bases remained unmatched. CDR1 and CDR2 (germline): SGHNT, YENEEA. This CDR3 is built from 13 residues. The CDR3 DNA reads TGTGCCAGCAGCTCAAGCGGGAAAGAGACCCAGTACTTC. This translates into CASSSSGKETQYF.

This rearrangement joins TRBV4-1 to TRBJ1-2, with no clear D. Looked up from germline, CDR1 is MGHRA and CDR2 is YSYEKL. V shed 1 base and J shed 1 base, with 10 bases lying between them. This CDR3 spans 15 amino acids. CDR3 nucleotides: TGCGCCAGCAGCCAAGCGTCTAGAATTAACTATGGCTACACCTTC. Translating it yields CASSQASRINYGYTF.

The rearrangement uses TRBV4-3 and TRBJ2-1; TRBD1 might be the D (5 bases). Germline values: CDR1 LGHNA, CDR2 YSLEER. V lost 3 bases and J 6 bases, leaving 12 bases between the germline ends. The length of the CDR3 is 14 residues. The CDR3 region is CASSQYGAVNEQFF. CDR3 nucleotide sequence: TGCGCCAGCAGCCAGTATGGGGCTGTCAATGAGCAGTTCTTC.

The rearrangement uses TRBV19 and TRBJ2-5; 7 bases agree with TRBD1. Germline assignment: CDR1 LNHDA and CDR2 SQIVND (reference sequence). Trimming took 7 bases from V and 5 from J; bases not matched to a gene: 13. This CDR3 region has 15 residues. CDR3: CASTHGQGERETQYF. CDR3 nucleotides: TGTGCCAGTACCCATGGGCAGGGGGAACGGGAGACCCAGTACTTC.

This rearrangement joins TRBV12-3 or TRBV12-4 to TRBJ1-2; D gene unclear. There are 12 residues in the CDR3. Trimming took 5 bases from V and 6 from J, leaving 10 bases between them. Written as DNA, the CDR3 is TGTGCCAGCAGTGATACATTTAATGGCTACACCTTC. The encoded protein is CASSDTFNGYTF.

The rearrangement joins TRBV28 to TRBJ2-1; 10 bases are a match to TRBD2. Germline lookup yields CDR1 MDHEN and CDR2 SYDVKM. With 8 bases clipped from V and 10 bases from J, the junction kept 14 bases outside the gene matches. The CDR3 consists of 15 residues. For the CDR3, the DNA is TGTGCCAGCCACAAAGCCAGCGGGAGGGCCAGGGAGCAGTTCTTC. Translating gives CASHKASGRAREQFF.

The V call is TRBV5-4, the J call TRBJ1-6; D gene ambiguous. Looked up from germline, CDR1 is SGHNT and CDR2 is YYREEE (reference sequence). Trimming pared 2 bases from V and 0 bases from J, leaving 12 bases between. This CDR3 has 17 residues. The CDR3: CASSFSQVDSYNSPLHF. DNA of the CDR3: TGTGCCAGCAGCTTTAGTCAGGTTGACTCCTATAATTCACCCCTCCACTTT.